These 14 T cell receptor beta chains were sequenced from one sample in a study of T cell responses to AZD1222 COVID-19 vaccine. Assay: immunoSEQ multiplex PCR; the TCRdb copy retains only in-frame clones and omits some. The repertoire consists of approximately 150,000 clones, with more than 85% occurring once and the leading ten covering roughly 1.2%. Material: peripheral blood, obtained 28 days after the second AZD1222 dose. All receptors derive from an adult who received the AZD1222 COVID-19 vaccine.

The chain recombines TRBV6-1 with TRBJ1-4, with a weak D call TRBD1 (6 bases). From germline, CDR1 is MNHNS and CDR2 SASEGT. V lost 0 bases and J lost 8, with 16 bases in between. This CDR3 is built from 16 residues. The chain's CDR3 is CASSEAMRGAYEKLFF. The DNA for the CDR3 is TGTGCCAGCAGTGAAGCGATGAGGGGGGCTTACGAAAAACTGTTTTTT.

The chain recombines TRBV18 with TRBJ2-7, with TRBD1 matching 10 bases. Per germline, CDR1 KGHSH and CDR2 LQKENI. V was clipped by 2 bases and J by 5 bases; unmatched bases: 9. The CDR3 spans 16 residues. For the CDR3, the DNA is TGTGCCAGCTCACCAGATACCCGGGACAGGGGTCACGAGCAGTACTTC. Translating gives CASSPDTRDRGHEQYF.

The CDR3 region is CASSRDRGHSPLHF. DNA for the CDR3: TGTGCCAGCAGCCGGGACAGGGGGCATTCACCCCTCCACTTT. This chain connects TRBV6-5 to TRBJ1-6; the match to TRBD1 covers 12 bases. Germline V gene lookup returns CDR1 MNHEY and CDR2 SVGAGI. There are 14 residues in the CDR3. The J segment lost 8 bases and the V segment lost 6 bases, leaving 2 bases of the junction unmatched.

The CDR3 DNA follows: TGTGCCAGTAGTATTGAGGGGACAGGGGCGTCTGAAGCTTTCTTT. Its protein product is CASSIEGTGASEAFF. The J gene is TRBJ1-1, the V gene TRBV19, with 10 positions matching TRBD1. J was trimmed by 6 bases and V by 3 bases; bases with no gene match: 7. The germline gives CDR1 LNHDA, CDR2 SQIVND (reference sequence). The CDR3 spans 15 residues. Together with reference TRBV19 and TRBJ1-1, the CDR3 gives the full variable domain: DGGITQSPKYLFRKEGQNVTLSCEQNLNHDAMYWYRQDPGQGLRLIYYSQIVNDFQKGDIAEGYSVSREKKESFPLTVTSAQKNPTAFYLCASSIEGTGASEAFFGQGTRLTVV.

This chain links TRBV13 with TRBJ2-5; 10 bases align to TRBD2. The V segment lost 3 bases and the J segment 4 bases; nucleotides outside the gene matches: 5. Germline V CDR1 and CDR2: PRHDT, FYEKMQ (reference sequence). This CDR3 spans 15 amino acids. CDR3 region: CASSLASGSLETQYF. The DNA for the CDR3 is TGTGCCAGCAGCTTGGCTAGCGGGAGTTTAGAGACCCAGTACTTC.

The chain has TRBV27 and TRBJ2-7, with D maybe TRBD1 (5 bases). CDR1 is MNHEY, CDR2 SMNVEV, per germline (reference sequence). The CDR3 covers 15 residues. The germline V and J ends were trimmed by 6 bases and 3 bases, with 18 bases remaining between them. CDR3 nucleotide sequence: TGTGCCAGCAGCCTAGTAGGGGTTGCTAGCTACGAGCAGTACTTC. It encodes CASSLVGVASYEQYF.

The genes are TRBV7-2 and TRBJ1-1; 8 bases agree with TRBD1. Germline CDR1 and CDR2: SGHTA and FQGNSA. J lost 4 bases, V lost 5 bases, and 6 bases had no gene match. The CDR3 extends over 14 amino acids. In DNA form, the CDR3 reads TGTGCCAGCAGCAGGGGACAGGCAACCACTGAAGCTTTCTTT. Translating gives CASSRGQATTEAFF.

This clone has just one count. This CDR3 reads CASSSGQGTETQYF. In DNA form, the CDR3 reads TGTGCCAGCAGCTCCGGACAGGGAACAGAGACCCAGTACTTC. V usage is TRBV11-3 and J usage is TRBJ2-5; 8 bases are a match to TRBD1. Trimming cost V 4 bases and J 4 bases; bases outside gene matches: 5. The CDR3 covers 14 residues. CDR1 is SGHNT and CDR2 is YENEEA in the germline V gene.

The chain couples TRBV16 to TRBJ2-3; the D is unclear. The CDR3 is 17 amino acids. Germline V gene data show CDR1 as KGHSY and CDR2 as FQNENV. V was trimmed by 4 bases and J by 0 bases, leaving 17 bases between them. This CDR3 reads CASSLASPLWSTDTQYF. The CDR3 DNA sequence: TGTGCCAGCAGCCTAGCCTCCCCGCTTTGGAGCACAGATACGCAGTATTTT.

This clone showed up just once. V and J are TRBV9 and TRBJ2-1; 8 bases align to TRBD1. Germline V gene lookup returns CDR1 SGDLS and CDR2 YYNGEE. CDR3 size: 18 residues. Germline trimming cut 3 bases from V and 8 bases from J; bases unmatched to any gene: 19. This chain's CDR3 is CASSARRTGTLLGDEQFF. DNA for the CDR3: TGTGCCAGCAGCGCCCGTCGGACAGGGACTCTTTTGGGCGATGAGCAGTTCTTC.

The table lists this clone with a few counts. V usage is TRBV2 and J usage is TRBJ1-5, with D hard to call. Trimming stripped 4 bases from V and 3 bases from J, with 19 bases between. The CDR3 sequence is 17 residues long. The germline gives CDR1 SNHLY, CDR2 FYNNEI. DNA of the CDR3: TGTGCCAGCAGTGCCCGCGCCTCGGCGGGGAACAATCAGCCCCAGCATTTT. It translates to CASSARASAGNNQPQHF.

The genes are TRBV7-9 and TRBJ2-1; 7 nucleotides agree with TRBD2. The CDR3 contains 14 residues. The V and J ends lost 5 bases and 2 bases, in that order; junction bases with no gene match: 3. Germline lookup yields CDR1 SEHNR and CDR2 FQNEAQ (reference sequence). CDR3 nucleotide sequence: TGTGCCAGCAGCCCGGGGGGTACCTACAATGAGCAGTTCTTC. This codes for CASSPGGTYNEQFF.

This rearrangement joins TRBV6-1 to TRBJ1-5, with D uncertain. Trimming took 3 bases from V and 1 from J, leaving 10 bases between them. Germline CDR1 is MNHNS and CDR2 is SASEGT. This CDR3 comprises 15 residues. The CDR3 region has the DNA TGTGCCAGCAGTGATCTGAGGGTAAGCAATCAGCCCCAGCATTTT. It codes for CASSDLRVSNQPQHF.

The V and J genes are TRBV28 and TRBJ2-1; the match to TRBD1 covers 7 bases. Germline CDR1 MDHEN, CDR2 SYDVKM. Germline trimming cut 5 bases from V and 2 bases from J; bases unmatched to any gene: 9. CDR3 length equals 16 residues. Here the CDR3 DNA reads TGTGCCAGCAGTCGCTCGACGGACAGGACCTACAATGAGCAGTTCTTC. It translates to CASSRSTDRTYNEQFF.